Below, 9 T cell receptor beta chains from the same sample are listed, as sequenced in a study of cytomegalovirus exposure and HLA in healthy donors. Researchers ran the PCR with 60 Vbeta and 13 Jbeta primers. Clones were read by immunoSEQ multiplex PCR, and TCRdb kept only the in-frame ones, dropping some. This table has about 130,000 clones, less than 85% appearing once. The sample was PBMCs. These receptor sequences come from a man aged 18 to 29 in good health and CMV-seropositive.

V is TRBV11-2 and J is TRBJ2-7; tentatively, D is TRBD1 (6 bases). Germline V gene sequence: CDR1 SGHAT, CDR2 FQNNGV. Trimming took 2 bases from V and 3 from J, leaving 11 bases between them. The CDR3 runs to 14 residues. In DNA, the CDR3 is TGTGCCAGCAGCTTAACCCGGACAGTCTACGAGCAGTACTTC. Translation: CASSLTRTVYEQYF.

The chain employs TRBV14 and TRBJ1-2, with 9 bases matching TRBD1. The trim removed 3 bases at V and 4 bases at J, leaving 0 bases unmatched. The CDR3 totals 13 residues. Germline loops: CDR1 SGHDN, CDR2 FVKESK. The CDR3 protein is CASSQTGGYGYTF. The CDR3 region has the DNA TGTGCCAGCAGCCAGACAGGGGGCTATGGCTACACCTTC.

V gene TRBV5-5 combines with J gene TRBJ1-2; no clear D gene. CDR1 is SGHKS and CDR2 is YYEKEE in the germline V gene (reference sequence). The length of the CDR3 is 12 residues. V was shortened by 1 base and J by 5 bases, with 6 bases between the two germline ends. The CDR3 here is CASSLSGYGYTF. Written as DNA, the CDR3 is TGTGCCAGCAGCTTGTCAGGATATGGCTACACCTTC.

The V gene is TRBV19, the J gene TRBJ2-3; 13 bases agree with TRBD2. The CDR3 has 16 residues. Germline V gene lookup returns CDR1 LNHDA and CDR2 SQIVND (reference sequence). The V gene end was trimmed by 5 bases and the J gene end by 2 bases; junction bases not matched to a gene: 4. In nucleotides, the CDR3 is TGTGCCAGTAGTCCGGGGACTAGCGGGAACACAGATACGCAGTATTTT. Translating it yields CASSPGTSGNTDTQYF. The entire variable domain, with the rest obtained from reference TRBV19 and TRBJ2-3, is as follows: DGGITQSPKYLFRKEGQNVTLSCEQNLNHDAMYWYRQDPGQGLRLIYYSQIVNDFQKGDIAEGYSVSREKKESFPLTVTSAQKNPTAFYLCASSPGTSGNTDTQYFGPGTRLTVL.

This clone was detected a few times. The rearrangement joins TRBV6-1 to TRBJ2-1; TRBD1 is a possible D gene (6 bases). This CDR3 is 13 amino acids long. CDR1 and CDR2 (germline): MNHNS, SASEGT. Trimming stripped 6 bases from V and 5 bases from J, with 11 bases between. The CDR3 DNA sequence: TGTGCCAGCAGCAATGGACAGAACAATGAGCAGTTCTTC. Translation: CASSNGQNNEQFF.

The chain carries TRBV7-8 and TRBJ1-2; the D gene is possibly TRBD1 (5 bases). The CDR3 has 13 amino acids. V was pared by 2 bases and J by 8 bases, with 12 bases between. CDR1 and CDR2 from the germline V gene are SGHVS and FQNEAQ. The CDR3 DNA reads TGTGCCAGCAGCTTAAACCCCCAGGGAGGCTACACCTTC. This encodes CASSLNPQGGYTF.

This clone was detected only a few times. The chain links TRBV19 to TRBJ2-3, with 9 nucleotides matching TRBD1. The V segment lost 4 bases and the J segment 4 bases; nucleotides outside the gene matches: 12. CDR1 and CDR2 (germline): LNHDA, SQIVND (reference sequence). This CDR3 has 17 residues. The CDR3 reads CASSTGTGYLLPDTQYF. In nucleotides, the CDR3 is TGTGCCAGTAGTACCGGGACAGGGTACCTTTTACCAGATACGCAGTATTTT.

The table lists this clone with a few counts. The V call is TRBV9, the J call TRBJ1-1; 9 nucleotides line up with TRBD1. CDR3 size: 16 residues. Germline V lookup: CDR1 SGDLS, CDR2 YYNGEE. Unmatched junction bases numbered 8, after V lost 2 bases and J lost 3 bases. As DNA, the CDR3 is TGTGCCAGCAGCGTCCCTACAGGGGGCTTGGACACTGAAGCTTTCTTT. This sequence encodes CASSVPTGGLDTEAFF.

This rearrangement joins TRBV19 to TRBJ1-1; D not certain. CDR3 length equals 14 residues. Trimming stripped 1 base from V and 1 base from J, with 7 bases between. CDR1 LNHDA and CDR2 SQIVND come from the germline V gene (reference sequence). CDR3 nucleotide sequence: TGTGCCAGTAGTATAGCCGCGGCGAACACTGAAGCTTTCTTT. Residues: CASSIAAANTEAFF.